Included here is one T cell receptor beta chain sequence, with context. Its antigen is not known. Using about 0.2 ug DNA, some 30,000 T cell genomes, the sorted-subset replicate PCRs were run. TCRdb's table, derived via immunoSEQ multiplex PCR, lists solely in-frame clones and lacks some. The sample has about 1.1 million clones, approximately 80% seen once. The sample comes from a study of shared clonotypes between healthy human individuals. This CDR3 spans 15 amino acids. Looked up from germline, CDR1 is SGHNT and CDR2 is YENEEA. Trimming removed 5 bases from V and 6 bases from J; junction bases left unmatched: 7. General study points: Memory subsets generally showed lower estimated richness than naive subsets.

The donors were all Caucasian adults (living in Nashville, Tennessee). Sequenced: memory CD4+ T cells from PBMCs. Subset defined: CD45RA-negative fraction. This TCR was recovered from a man between 18 and 35 years old in good health. Some clones in this sample may be carry-over from other donors' samples. The chain joins TRBV11-3 to TRBJ2-2, with TRBD2 matching over 9 bases. The CDR3 DNA is TGTGCCAGCAGCCGTTTAGCGGGAGATTCCGGGGAGCTGTTTTTT. Its protein is CASSRLAGDSGELFF.